This is a list of T cell receptor beta chains from one sample in a study of shared clonotypes between healthy human individuals. Generated by immunoSEQ multiplex PCR, the TCRdb table keeps only in-frame clones and is missing some. The table has millions of clones, just over 90% seen once. Sequencing was performed on naive CD4+ T cells from PBMCs. The receptors derive from a man younger than 35 in good health. Some clones in this sample may be carry-over from other donors' samples. The CDR3 runs from the conserved cysteine through the conserved F or W. The order of the fields is J gene, V gene, CDR3 protein.

>TRBJ2-3|TRBV7-3
CASSSHGTSGTDTQYF
>TRBJ2-1|TRBV12-5
CASGLVIAGGIHNEQFF
>TRBJ2-7|TRBV7-9
CASSLGAGSSYEQYF
>TRBJ1-4|TRBV7-2
CASSPHRPGLTNEKLFF
>TRBJ1-4|TRBV15
CATPHGPATNEKLFF
>TRBJ1-3|TRBV28
CASSLSSGNTIYF
>TRBJ2-7|TRBV7-9
CASSPGPYEQYF
>TRBJ2-2|TRBV19
CAARNTGELFF
>TRBJ1-3|TRBV6-5
CASSYSGHAGNTIYF
>TRBJ2-7|TRBV19
CASSTTSYYEQYF
>TRBJ1-4|TRBV5-1
CASSPGPLSTNEKLFF
>TRBJ1-4|TRBV25-1
CASSEGSATNEKLFF
>TRBJ2-2|TRBV11-2
CASSLVWYTGELFF
>TRBJ1-1|TRBV6-6
CASRTDREATEAFF
>TRBJ2-7|TRBV28
CASTAGQANSYEQYF
>TRBJ2-1|TRBV6-5
CASNKGGGRYNEQFF
>TRBJ2-1|TRBV27
CASSRGLADGNEQFF
>TRBJ2-3|TRBV4-1
CASSQQILGVPTQYF
>TRBJ1-5|TRBV5-6
CASSLVSGVSNQPQHF
>TRBJ2-6|TRBV5-1
CASSLASGSGANVLTF
>TRBJ2-1|TRBV19
CASSIPRVAGENEQFF
>TRBJ1-1|TRBV7-3
CASSLMSSGTEAFF
>TRBJ1-1|TRBV5-1
CASSSGTGWYTEAFF
>TRBJ2-5|TRBV10-3
CAISDGTSGAQETQYF
>TRBJ2-1|TRBV25-1
CASSENPDDEQFF
>TRBJ1-1|TRBV28
CASSDGTAYTEAFF
>TRBJ2-7|TRBV5-1
CASSRLDGRASDEQYF
>TRBJ1-2|TRBV28
CASSRSANYGYTF
>TRBJ2-2|TRBV2
CASSEEVSGELFF
>TRBJ2-7|TRBV19
CASSIGGVSAHEQYF
>TRBJ2-7|TRBV6-5
CASSYRRDSSYEQYF
>TRBJ2-5|TRBV28
CASRGSGVQETQYF
>TRBJ2-1|TRBV4-1
CASNPSGSSYNEQFF
>TRBJ2-1|TRBV5-1
CASSVLNNEQFF
>TRBJ2-5|TRBV4-1
CASSQRPDRLQETQYF
>TRBJ1-5|TRBV19
CASSDGQISNQPQHF
>TRBJ2-2|TRBV5-1
CASSLVAGGTGELFF
>TRBJ1-1|TRBV7-2
CASSLVRGAYTEAFF
>TRBJ2-2|TRBV9
CASSGPDRKVATGELFF
>TRBJ2-7|TRBV28
CASSSAYEQYF
>TRBJ1-1|TRBV19
CASTRTGAKTEAFF